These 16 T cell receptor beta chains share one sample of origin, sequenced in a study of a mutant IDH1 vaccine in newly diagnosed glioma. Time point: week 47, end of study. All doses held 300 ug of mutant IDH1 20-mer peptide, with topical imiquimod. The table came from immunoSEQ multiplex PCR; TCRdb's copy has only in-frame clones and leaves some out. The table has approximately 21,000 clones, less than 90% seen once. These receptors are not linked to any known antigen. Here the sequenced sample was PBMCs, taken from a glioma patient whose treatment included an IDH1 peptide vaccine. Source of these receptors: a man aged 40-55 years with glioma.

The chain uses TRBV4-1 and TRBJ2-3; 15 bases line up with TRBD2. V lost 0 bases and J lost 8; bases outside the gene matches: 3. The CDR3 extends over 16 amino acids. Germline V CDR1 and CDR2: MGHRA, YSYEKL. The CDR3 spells CASSQDGTSGRPTQYF. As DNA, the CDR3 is TGCGCCAGCAGCCAAGACGGGACTAGCGGGAGGCCTACGCAGTATTTT.

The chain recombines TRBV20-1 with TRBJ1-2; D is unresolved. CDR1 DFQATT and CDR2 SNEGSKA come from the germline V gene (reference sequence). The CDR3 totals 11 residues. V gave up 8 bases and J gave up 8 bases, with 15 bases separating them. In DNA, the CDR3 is TGCAGTCGGTCGGGCAGGAAGGGCTACACCTTC. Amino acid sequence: CSRSGRKGYTF.

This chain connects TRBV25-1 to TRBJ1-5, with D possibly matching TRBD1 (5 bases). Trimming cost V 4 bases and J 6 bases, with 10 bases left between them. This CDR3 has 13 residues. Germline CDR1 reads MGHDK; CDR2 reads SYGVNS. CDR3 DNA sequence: TGTGCCAGCAGTGCCACAGGTCCTCAGCCCCAGCATTTT. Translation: CASSATGPQPQHF.

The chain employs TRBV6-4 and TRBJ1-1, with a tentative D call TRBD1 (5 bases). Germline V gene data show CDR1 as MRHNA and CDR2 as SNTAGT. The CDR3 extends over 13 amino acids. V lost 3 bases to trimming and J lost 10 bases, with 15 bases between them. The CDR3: CASSDEDSGGAFF. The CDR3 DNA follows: TGTGCCAGCAGTGATGAGGATTCGGGGGGAGCTTTCTTT.

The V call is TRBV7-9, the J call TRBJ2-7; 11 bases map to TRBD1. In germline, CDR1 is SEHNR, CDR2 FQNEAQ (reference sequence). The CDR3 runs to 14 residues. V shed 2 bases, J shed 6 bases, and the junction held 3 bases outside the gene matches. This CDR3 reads CASSLTDRGREQYF. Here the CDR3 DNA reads TGTGCCAGCAGCTTAACGGACAGGGGGCGCGAGCAGTACTTC.

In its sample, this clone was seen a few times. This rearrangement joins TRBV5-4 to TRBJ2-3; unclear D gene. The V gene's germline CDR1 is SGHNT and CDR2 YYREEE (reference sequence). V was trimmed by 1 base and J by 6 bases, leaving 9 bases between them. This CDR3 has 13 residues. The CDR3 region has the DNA TGTGCCAGCAGCTTGATCGGTGCCGATACGCAGTATTTT. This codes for CASSLIGADTQYF.

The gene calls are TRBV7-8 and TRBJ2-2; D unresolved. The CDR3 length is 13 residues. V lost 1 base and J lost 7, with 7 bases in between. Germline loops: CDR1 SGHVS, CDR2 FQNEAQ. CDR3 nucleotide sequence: TGTGCCAGCAGCTTAGGTTTCGACGGGGAGCTGTTTTTT. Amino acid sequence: CASSLGFDGELFF.

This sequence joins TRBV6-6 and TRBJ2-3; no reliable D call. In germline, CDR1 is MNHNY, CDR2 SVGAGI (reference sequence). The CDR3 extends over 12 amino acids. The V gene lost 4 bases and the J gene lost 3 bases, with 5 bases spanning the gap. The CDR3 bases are TGTGCCAGCAGTTTAATAACAGATACGCAGTATTTT. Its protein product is CASSLITDTQYF.

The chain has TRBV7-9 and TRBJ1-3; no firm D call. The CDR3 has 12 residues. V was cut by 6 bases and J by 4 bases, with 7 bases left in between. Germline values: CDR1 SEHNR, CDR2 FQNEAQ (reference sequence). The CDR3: CASRVRGNTIYF. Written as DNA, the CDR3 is TGTGCCAGCAGAGTCCGCGGAAACACCATATATTTT.

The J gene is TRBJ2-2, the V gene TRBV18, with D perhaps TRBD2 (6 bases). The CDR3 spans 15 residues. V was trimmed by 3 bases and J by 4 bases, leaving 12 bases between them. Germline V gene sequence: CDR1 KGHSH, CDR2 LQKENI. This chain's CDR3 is CASSPMEGGTGELFF. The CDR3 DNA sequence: TGTGCCAGCTCACCCATGGAGGGTGGCACCGGGGAGCTGTTTTTT.

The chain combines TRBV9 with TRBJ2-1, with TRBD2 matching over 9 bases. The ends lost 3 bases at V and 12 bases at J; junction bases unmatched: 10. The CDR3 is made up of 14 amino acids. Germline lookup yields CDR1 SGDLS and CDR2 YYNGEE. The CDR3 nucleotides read TGTGCCAGCAGCGCCCCTAGCGGGACGGGGGGGCAGTTCTTC. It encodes CASSAPSGTGGQFF.

For the CDR3, the DNA is TGTGCCAGCAGCTTGATGACAGGGGGAGATTCACCCCTCCACTTT. This translates into CASSLMTGGDSPLHF. J is TRBJ1-6 and V is TRBV7-9; 9 bases are a match to TRBD1. V shed 3 bases, J shed 8 bases, and the junction held 5 bases outside the gene matches. Per the germline V gene, CDR1 is SEHNR and CDR2 is FQNEAQ (reference sequence). This CDR3 has 15 amino acids.

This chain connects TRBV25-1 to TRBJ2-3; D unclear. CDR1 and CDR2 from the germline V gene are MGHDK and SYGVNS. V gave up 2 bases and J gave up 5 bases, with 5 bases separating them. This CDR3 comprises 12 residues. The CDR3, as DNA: TGTGCCAGCAGTGAAGCCATAGATACGCAGTATTTT. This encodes CASSEAIDTQYF. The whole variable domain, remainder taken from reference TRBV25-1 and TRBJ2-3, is EADIYQTPRYLVIGTGKKITLECSQTMGHDKMYWYQQDPGMELHLIHYSYGVNSTEKGDLSSESTVSRIRTEHFPLTLESARPSHTSQYLCASSEAIDTQYFGPGTRLTVL.

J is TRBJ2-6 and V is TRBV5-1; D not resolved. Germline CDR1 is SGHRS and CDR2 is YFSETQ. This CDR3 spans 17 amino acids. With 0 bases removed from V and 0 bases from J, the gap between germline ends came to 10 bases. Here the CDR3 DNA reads TGCGCCAGCAGCTTGGGGTATATCCCCTCTGGGGCCAACGTCCTGACTTTC. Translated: CASSLGYIPSGANVLTF.

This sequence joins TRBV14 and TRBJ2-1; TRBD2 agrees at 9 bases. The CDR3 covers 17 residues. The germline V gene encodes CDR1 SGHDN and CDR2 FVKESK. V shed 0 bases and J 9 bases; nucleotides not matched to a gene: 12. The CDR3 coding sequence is TGTGCCAGCAGCCAAGATCGAGTTAGCGGGAGCTCGGGTGAGCAGTTCTTC. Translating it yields CASSQDRVSGSSGEQFF.

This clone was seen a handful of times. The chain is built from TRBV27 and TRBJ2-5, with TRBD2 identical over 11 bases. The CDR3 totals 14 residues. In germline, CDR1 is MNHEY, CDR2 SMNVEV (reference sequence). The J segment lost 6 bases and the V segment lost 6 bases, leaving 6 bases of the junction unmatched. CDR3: CASRLAGVRKTQYF. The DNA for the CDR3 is TGTGCCAGCAGACTAGCGGGAGTAAGAAAGACCCAGTACTTC.